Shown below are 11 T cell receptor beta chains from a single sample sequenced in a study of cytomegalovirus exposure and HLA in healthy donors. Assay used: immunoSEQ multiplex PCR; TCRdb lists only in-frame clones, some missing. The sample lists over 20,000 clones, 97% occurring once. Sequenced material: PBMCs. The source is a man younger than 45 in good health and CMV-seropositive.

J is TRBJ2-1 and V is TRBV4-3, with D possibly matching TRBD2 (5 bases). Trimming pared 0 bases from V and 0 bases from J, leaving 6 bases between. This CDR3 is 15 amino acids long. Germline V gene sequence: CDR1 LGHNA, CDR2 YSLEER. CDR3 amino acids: CASSQDGDSYNEQFF. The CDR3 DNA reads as TGCGCCAGCAGCCAAGACGGGGACTCCTACAATGAGCAGTTCTTC.

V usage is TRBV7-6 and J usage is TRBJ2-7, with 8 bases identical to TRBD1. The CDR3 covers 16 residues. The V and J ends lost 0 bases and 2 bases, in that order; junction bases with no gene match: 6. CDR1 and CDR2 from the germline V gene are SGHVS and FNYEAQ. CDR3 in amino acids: CASSLAGTGFTYEQYF. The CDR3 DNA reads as TGTGCCAGCAGCTTAGCCGGGACAGGATTTACCTACGAGCAGTACTTC.

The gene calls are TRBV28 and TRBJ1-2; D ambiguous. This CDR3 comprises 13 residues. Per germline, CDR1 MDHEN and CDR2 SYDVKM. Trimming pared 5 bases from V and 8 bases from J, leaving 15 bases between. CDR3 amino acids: CASSVPGPGGYTF. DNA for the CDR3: TGTGCCAGCAGTGTTCCGGGCCCGGGGGGCTACACCTTC.

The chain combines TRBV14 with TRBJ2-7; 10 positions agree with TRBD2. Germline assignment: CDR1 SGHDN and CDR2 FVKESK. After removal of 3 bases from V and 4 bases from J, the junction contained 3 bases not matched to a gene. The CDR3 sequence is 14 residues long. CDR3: CASSQRGLAYEQYF. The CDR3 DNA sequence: TGTGCCAGCAGCCAGCGGGGACTAGCGTACGAGCAGTACTTC. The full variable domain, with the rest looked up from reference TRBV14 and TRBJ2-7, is EAGVTQFPSHSVIEKGQTVTLRCDPISGHDNLYWYRRVMGKEIKFLLHFVKESKQDESGMPNNRFLAERTGGTYSTLKVQPAELEDSGVYFCASSQRGLAYEQYFGPGTRLTVT.

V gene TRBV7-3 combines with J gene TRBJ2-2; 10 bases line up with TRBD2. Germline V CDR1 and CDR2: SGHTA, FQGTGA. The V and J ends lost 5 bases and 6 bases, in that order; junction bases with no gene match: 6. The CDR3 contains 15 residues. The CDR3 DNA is TGTGCCAGCAGCGCGGGACTAGCGCCCCCCGGGGAGCTGTTTTTT. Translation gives CASSAGLAPPGELFF.

This chain's CDR3 is CASSDSSTGELFF. The CDR3 bases are TGTGCCAGCAGTGACTCCTCCACCGGGGAGCTGTTTTTT. This rearrangement joins TRBV6-4 to TRBJ2-2; D is ambiguous. V lost 0 bases and J lost 4, with 3 bases in between. The CDR3 has 13 amino acids. In germline, CDR1 is MRHNA, CDR2 SNTAGT.

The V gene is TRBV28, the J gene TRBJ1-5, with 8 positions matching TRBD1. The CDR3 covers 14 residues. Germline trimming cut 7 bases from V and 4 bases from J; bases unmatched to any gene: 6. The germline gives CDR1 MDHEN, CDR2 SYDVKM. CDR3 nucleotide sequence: TGTGCCAGCACTGTGGACAGGGATAATCAGCCCCAGCATTTT. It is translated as CASTVDRDNQPQHF.

This CDR3 reads CASSAGTVNQPQHF. The CDR3 DNA sequence: TGTGCCAGCAGCGCAGGGACAGTTAATCAGCCCCAGCATTTT. This chain connects TRBV9 to TRBJ1-5; TRBD1 agrees at 7 bases. Unmatched junction bases numbered 4, after V lost 3 bases and J lost 4 bases. This CDR3 has 14 amino acids. Germline CDR1 is SGDLS and CDR2 is YYNGEE.

CDR3 nucleotides: TGTGCCAGCAGTGCGCGGAGTGTAGATACGCAGTATTTT. It codes for CASSARSVDTQYF. V usage is TRBV25-1 and J usage is TRBJ2-3; D remains unclear. CDR1 MGHDK and CDR2 SYGVNS come from the germline V gene. V was cut by 4 bases and J by 5 bases, with 10 bases left in between. The CDR3 sequence is 13 residues long.

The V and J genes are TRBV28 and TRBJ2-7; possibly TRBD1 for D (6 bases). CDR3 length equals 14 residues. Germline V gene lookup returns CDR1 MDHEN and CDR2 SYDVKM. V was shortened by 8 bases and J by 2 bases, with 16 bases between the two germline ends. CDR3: CASSSGEPAYEQYF. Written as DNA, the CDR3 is TGTGCCAGCTCCTCAGGGGAACCGGCCTACGAGCAGTACTTC.

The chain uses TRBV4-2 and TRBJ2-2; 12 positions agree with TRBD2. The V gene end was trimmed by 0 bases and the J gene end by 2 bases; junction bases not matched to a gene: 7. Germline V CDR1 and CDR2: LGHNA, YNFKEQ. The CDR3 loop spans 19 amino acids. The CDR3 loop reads CASSQDLGGLAGNTGELFF. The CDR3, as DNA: TGTGCCAGCAGCCAAGATTTGGGAGGACTAGCGGGAAACACCGGGGAGCTGTTTTTT.